This is a list of T cell receptor beta chains from one sample in a study of T cell responses to AZD1222 COVID-19 vaccine. TCRdb's copy holds only in-frame clones and misses some; the assay was immunoSEQ multiplex PCR. The table records about 92,000 clones, 88% of them present only once. This specimen was peripheral blood, taken on day 0 of AZD1222 vaccination. The receptor set was obtained from an adult in good health. Each CDR3 is given with its conserved first and last residue. The D gene is left open where the match is weak. Clone size, where shown, is once, few, many, or a class for clones that have expanded.

j_call d_call v_call clone_size cdr3_aa cdr3_nt
TRBJ2-5 TRBD1 TRBV29-1 - CSVEFTGGETQYF TGCAGCGTTGAATTTACAGGGGGAGAGACCCAGTACTTC
TRBJ1-2 - TRBV2 - CASNNREVFF TGTGCCAGCAATAACCGGGAAGTCTTTTTC
TRBJ1-1 - TRBV4-1 - CASSQDPGVLIEAFF TGCGCCAGCAGCCAAGATCCCGGGGTCTTGATAGAAGCTTTCTTT
TRBJ2-1 TRBD2 TRBV4-2 once CASSQDREGPGNEQFF TGTGCCAGCAGCCAAGATCGGGAGGGCCCTGGAAATGAGCAGTTCTTC
TRBJ1-4 - TRBV28 - CASSLSPGQEKLFF TGTGCCAGCAGTTTAAGTCCGGGTCAGGAAAAACTGTTTTTT
TRBJ1-6 - TRBV2 - CASQKDWTRGSPLHF TGTGCCAGCCAAAAGGACTGGACCCGAGGTTCACCCCTCCACTTT
TRBJ1-1 - TRBV12-2 - CASRLFRDTKIKLNTEAFF TGTGCAAGTCGCTTATTCCGGGACACTAAGATTAAATTAAACACTGAAGCTTTCTTT
TRBJ2-7 TRBD2 TRBV2 once CASSEAVSGSTAYEQYF TGTGCCAGCAGTGAAGCCGTCAGCGGGAGTACGGCCTACGAGCAGTACTTC
TRBJ2-1 TRBD2 TRBV5-1 - CASSLLAGPGYEQFF TGCGCCAGCAGCTTGCTAGCGGGCCCTGGGTATGAGCAGTTCTTC
TRBJ2-1 - TRBV7-8 - CASSLFLREQFF TGTGCCAGCTCCCTGTTCCTCCGTGAGCAGTTCTTC
TRBJ2-7 - TRBV12-3/TRBV12-4 - CASSLTSRAQYF TGTGCCAGCAGTCTTACCTCACGGGCGCAGTACTTC
TRBJ2-1 TRBD2 TRBV4-2 - CASSTTSGITNEQFF TGTGCCAGCAGTACGACTAGCGGGATCACCAATGAGCAGTTCTTC
TRBJ1-1 - TRBV24-1 - CATREKPGVEAFF TGTGCCACCAGAGAGAAGCCCGGGGTTGAAGCTTTCTTT
TRBJ1-3 TRBD1 TRBV13 once CASSYRTGMNTIYF TGTGCCAGCAGCTATCGGACAGGGATGAACACCATATATTTT
TRBJ1-1 - TRBV7-3 - CASSLKQTGEAFF TGTGCCAGCAGCTTAAAGCAAACAGGGGAAGCTTTCTTT
TRBJ2-7 - TRBV28 - CASSLVSVGEQYF TGTGCCAGCAGTTTAGTGAGTGTGGGGGAGCAGTACTTC
TRBJ1-1 TRBD1 TRBV9 - CASSVGTGDKGTEAFF TGTGCCAGCAGCGTGGGGACAGGGGATAAGGGCACTGAAGCTTTCTTT
TRBJ1-2 TRBD1 TRBV30 - CAWSGDSTGYGYTF TGTGCCTGGAGCGGGGACAGTACGGGCTATGGCTACACCTTC
TRBJ1-1 - TRBV7-9 - CASSLTGDTEAFF TGTGCCAGCAGCCTAACAGGAGACACTGAAGCTTTCTTT
TRBJ2-5 TRBD1 TRBV4-3 once CASSQNTGGETQYF TGCGCCAGCAGCCAAAATACAGGGGGAGAGACCCAGTACTTC
TRBJ1-1 - TRBV10-3 - CAIRSGSAEAFF TGTGCCATTCGTTCGGGTTCGGCTGAAGCTTTCTTT
TRBJ1-1 - TRBV30 - CAWNARGGNTEAFF TGTGCCTGGAATGCAAGGGGAGGGAACACTGAAGCTTTCTTT
TRBJ2-3 TRBD1 TRBV18 - CASQQSRQGAVTDTQYF TGTGCCAGCCAACAAAGCCGACAGGGGGCGGTCACAGATACGCAGTATTTT
TRBJ2-3 - TRBV5-1 - CASSLAESTDTQYF TGCGCCAGCAGCTTAGCGGAGAGTACAGATACGCAGTATTTT
TRBJ2-2 TRBD1 TRBV24-1 - CATSGGQANTGELFF TGTGCCACCAGTGGGGGACAGGCGAACACCGGGGAGCTGTTTTTT
TRBJ1-1 TRBD1 TRBV7-9 - CASSSGQGDMDTEAFF TGTGCCAGCAGCTCGGGACAGGGTGATATGGACACTGAAGCTTTCTTT
TRBJ2-5 - TRBV5-6 few CASSSLVSTQYF TGTGCCAGCAGCTCTTTAGTATCTACCCAGTACTTC
TRBJ2-5 - TRBV5-1 - CASSPGQFKTVETQYF TGCGCCAGCAGCCCCGGACAGTTCAAGACGGTGGAGACCCAGTACTTC
TRBJ1-5 TRBD1 TRBV7-8 - CASSLAWSRGAPLTQHF TGTGCCAGCAGCTTAGCATGGAGCAGGGGGGCACCCTTGACCCAGCATTTT
TRBJ2-1 - TRBV5-8 - CASSRGRRDEQFF TGTGCCAGCAGCAGGGGAAGGAGGGATGAGCAGTTCTTC
TRBJ2-1 - TRBV9 - CASSVAGGDIINEQFF TGTGCCAGCAGCGTAGCAGGGGGGGACATCATCAATGAGCAGTTCTTC
TRBJ2-7 TRBD1 TRBV10-3 - CAISTGTGGSYEQYF TGTGCCATCAGTACCGGGACAGGGGGCTCCTACGAGCAGTACTTC
TRBJ2-3 - TRBV5-4 - CASSLVTGGASTDTQYF TGTGCCAGCAGCTTGGTAACTGGGGGCGCGAGCACAGATACGCAGTATTTT
TRBJ2-2 TRBD1 TRBV27 once CASSLWFRGSTGELFF TGTGCCAGCAGTTTATGGTTCAGGGGGAGCACCGGGGAGCTGTTTTTT
TRBJ2-7 - TRBV6-5 - CASRKGGTYEQYF TGTGCCAGCAGGAAAGGGGGGACCTACGAGCAGTACTTC
TRBJ2-1 TRBD2 TRBV7-2 - CASSFLLAGGYNEQFF TGTGCCAGCAGCTTCTTACTAGCGGGAGGGTACAATGAGCAGTTCTTC
TRBJ2-7 - TRBV5-6 few CASKLGGMVQYF TGTGCCAGCAAATTGGGGGGAATGGTGCAGTACTTC